Presented here are 20 T cell receptor beta chains from one specimen sequenced in a study of shared clonotypes between healthy human individuals. Repertoires were generated with immunoSEQ multiplex PCR, while TCRdb's copy carries only in-frame clones and drops some. The table includes 70,000 to 95,000 clones, under 65% detected once. What was sequenced was memory CD8+ T cells sorted from blood. Sample subset: CD45RO+ cells pooled with CCR7-negative TemRA cells. The receptor set was obtained from a man aged 25 to 40 in good health.

This clone was recorded a few times. DNA for the CDR3: TGCGCCAGCAGCCAAGATATGCAGGTTTATGGCTACACCTTC. Translation: CASSQDMQVYGYTF. The chain uses TRBV4-3 and TRBJ1-2; D call uncertain. CDR1 is LGHNA and CDR2 is YSLEER in the germline V gene. V lost 0 bases to trimming and J lost 5 bases, with 10 bases between them. CDR3 length equals 14 residues.

This clone occurred a few times. Within the sample, other DNA sequences also encode this same CDR3. The chain has TRBV6-5 and TRBJ2-7; TRBD1 matches 11 bases. The V gene's germline CDR1 is MNHEY and CDR2 SVGAGI. Trimming at V came to 6 bases and at J to 4 bases, leaving 5 bases not matched to a gene. The CDR3 covers 14 residues. The CDR3 DNA sequence: TGTGCCAGCAGCTCCGGGACAGGGGGATACGAGCAGTACTTC. Translation: CASSSGTGGYEQYF.

The chain combines TRBV6-6 with TRBJ2-1; 14 nucleotides match TRBD2. The CDR3 consists of 15 residues. Germline CDR1 reads MNHNY; CDR2 reads SVGAGI (reference sequence). Trimming removed 2 bases from V and 7 bases from J; junction bases left unmatched: 1. The CDR3 nucleotides are TGTGCCAGCAGTTACGGGACTAGCGGGAGTAATGAGCAGTTCTTC. Protein sequence: CASSYGTSGSNEQFF.

The CDR3 loop is CASSLDHRGAYEQYF. The CDR3 region has the DNA TGTGCCAGCAGCTTGGATCACAGGGGAGCCTACGAGCAGTACTTC. This sequence joins TRBV11-2 and TRBJ2-7, with 7 bases matching TRBD1. CDR3 length: 15 amino acids. Germline V gene data show CDR1 as SGHAT and CDR2 as FQNNGV. Trimming at V came to 3 bases and at J to 2 bases, leaving 7 bases not matched to a gene.

V gene TRBV30 combines with J gene TRBJ1-2; TRBD1 matches 10 bases. The CDR3 contains 14 residues. V lost 4 bases to trimming and J lost 6 bases; unmatched junction nucleotides: 8. Germline V gene data show CDR1 as GTSNPN and CDR2 as SVGIG (reference sequence). CDR3 coding DNA: TGTGCCTGGACTACAGGGACAGGGGTTGATGGCTACACCTTC. Protein product: CAWTTGTGVDGYTF.

The chain recombines TRBV27 with TRBJ2-5; the match to TRBD2 covers 13 bases. Germline values: CDR1 MNHEY, CDR2 SMNVEV (reference sequence). This CDR3 has 15 amino acids. Trimming at V came to 5 bases and at J to 5 bases, leaving 5 bases not matched to a gene. The chain's CDR3 is CASSPGLAGLETQYF. As DNA, the CDR3 is TGTGCCAGCAGTCCGGGACTAGCGGGACTGGAGACCCAGTACTTC.

V gene TRBV9 combines with J gene TRBJ2-7; 8 nucleotides line up with TRBD2. The CDR3 contains 17 residues. The J segment lost 2 bases and the V segment lost 3 bases, leaving 13 bases of the junction unmatched. The germline gives CDR1 SGDLS, CDR2 YYNGEE. The CDR3 is CASSGGVLAGGTYEQYF. The CDR3 DNA reads as TGTGCCAGCAGCGGAGGCGTTTTGGCGGGAGGAACCTACGAGCAGTACTTC.

The chain combines TRBV7-6 with TRBJ2-1; 9 positions agree with TRBD2. The CDR3 sequence is 15 residues long. The V gene's germline CDR1 is SGHVS and CDR2 FNYEAQ. The V gene end was trimmed by 0 bases and the J gene end by 7 bases; junction bases not matched to a gene: 4. Here the CDR3 DNA reads TGTGCCAGCAGCTTAGCTAGCGGGAGCGGGAATGAGCAGTTCTTC. Its protein is CASSLASGSGNEQFF.

The chain is built from TRBV5-1 and TRBJ2-1; TRBD2 matches at 8 bases. V lost 4 bases to trimming and J lost 4 bases; unmatched junction nucleotides: 4. The CDR3 has 14 amino acids. Germline CDR1 SGHRS, CDR2 YFSETQ. The DNA for the CDR3 is TGCGCCAGCAGCCAAGAGCGGGAGTACAATGAGCAGTTCTTC. Its translation: CASSQEREYNEQFF. Variable domain in full (rest from reference TRBV5-1 and TRBJ2-1): KAGVTQTPRYLIKTRGQQVTLSCSPISGHRSVSWYQQTPGQGLQFLFEYFSETQRNKGNFPGRFSGRQFSNSRSEMNVSTLELGDSALYLCASSQEREYNEQFFGPGTRLTVL.

This sequence joins TRBV27 and TRBJ2-1; D is undetermined. V gave up 4 bases and J gave up 8 bases, with 9 bases separating them. Germline CDR1 MNHEY, CDR2 SMNVEV (reference sequence). The CDR3 is 12 residues long. The DNA for the CDR3 is TGTGCCAGCAGTTCCAGCTTCCATGAGCAGTTCTTC. Its translation is CASSSSFHEQFF.

The chain combines TRBV10-1 with TRBJ1-1; 9 nucleotides match TRBD1. Unmatched junction bases numbered 7, after V lost 9 bases and J lost 5 bases. CDR1 is WNHNN and CDR2 is SYGVQD in the germline V gene (reference sequence). The CDR3 totals 13 residues. The CDR3 is CASSTGGRTEAFF. CDR3 nucleotide sequence: TGCGCCAGTAGCACAGGGGGCCGGACTGAAGCTTTCTTT.

The chain combines TRBV2 with TRBJ2-7; 7 bases fit TRBD1. CDR3 length: 17 residues. V lost 6 bases, J lost 0 bases, and 14 bases stayed unmatched. The germline CDR1 and CDR2 sequences are SNHLY and FYNNEI. The CDR3 sequence: CASSDHRGRENSYEQYF. CDR3 bases: TGTGCCAGCAGCGACCACAGGGGAAGAGAAAACTCCTACGAGCAGTACTTC.

The chain employs TRBV5-5 and TRBJ1-5; no clear D. V dropped 0 bases and J dropped 0 bases, with 10 bases sitting between them. The V gene's germline CDR1 is SGHKS and CDR2 YYEKEE (reference sequence). This CDR3 comprises 16 residues. CDR3 nucleotide sequence: TGTGCCAGCAGCTTGGTCTTTGGCGTTAGCAATCAGCCCCAGCATTTT. Protein sequence: CASSLVFGVSNQPQHF. Drawing the rest from reference TRBV5-5 and TRBJ1-5, the complete variable domain is DAGVTQSPTHLIKTRGQQVTLRCSPISGHKSVSWYQQVLGQGPQFIFQYYEKEERGRGNFPDRFSARQFPNYSSELNVNALLLGDSALYLCASSLVFGVSNQPQHFGDGTRLSIL.

The genes are TRBV27 and TRBJ2-2, with TRBD1 identical over 7 bases. Trimming removed 6 bases from V and 0 bases from J; junction bases left unmatched: 4. The length of the CDR3 is 15 residues. Per the germline V gene, CDR1 is MNHEY and CDR2 is SMNVEV (reference sequence). The CDR3 sequence is CASSGGQANTGELFF. CDR3 nucleotide sequence: TGTGCCAGCAGCGGAGGACAGGCGAACACCGGGGAGCTGTTTTTT.

This clone was seen a few times. The V and J genes are TRBV6-1 and TRBJ1-2; 10 nucleotides match TRBD1. With V trimmed by 5 bases and J by 5 bases, 8 bases remained unmatched. The CDR3 contains 15 residues. Germline CDR1 reads MNHNS; CDR2 reads SASEGT. The DNA for the CDR3 is TGTGCCAGCAGTCCCACGACAGGGGGCGGTTATGGCTACACCTTC. Its translation is CASSPTTGGGYGYTF.

The chain has TRBV28 and TRBJ1-1, with D unresolved. The CDR3 contains 16 residues. Trimming stripped 6 bases from V and 1 base from J, with 18 bases between. Germline-derived CDR1 and CDR2 are MDHEN and SYDVKM. CDR3: CASSPRGHSGNTEAFF. The CDR3 DNA follows: TGTGCCAGCAGCCCCCGCGGGCACTCTGGGAACACTGAAGCTTTCTTT.

This clone was found a few times. The CDR3 loop reads CASSTRAEKNTGELFF. The CDR3 nucleotides are TGTGCCAGCAGCACACGAGCGGAAAAGAACACCGGGGAGCTGTTTTTT. This chain connects TRBV7-9 to TRBJ2-2, with a possible D match to TRBD2 (5 bases). This CDR3 contains 16 residues. Germline V CDR1 and CDR2: SEHNR, FQNEAQ (reference sequence). Between the trimmed V and J ends, which lost 5 bases and 1 base, there was a span of 14 bases.

The rearrangement joins TRBV18 to TRBJ1-1; 9 nucleotides line up with TRBD1. Germline assignment: CDR1 KGHSH and CDR2 LQKENI. V shed 2 bases and J 3 bases; nucleotides not matched to a gene: 4. CDR3 length: 15 residues. The CDR3 loop reads CASSPWDRVDTEAFF. The CDR3 DNA is TGTGCCAGCTCACCATGGGACAGGGTGGACACTGAAGCTTTCTTT.

This clone was seen only once. The chain joins TRBV7-2 to TRBJ2-1; D not resolved. Trimming removed 0 bases at V and 8 bases at J, with 8 bases between. Germline V gene lookup returns CDR1 SGHTA and CDR2 FQGNSA. This CDR3 contains 13 residues. DNA for the CDR3: TGTGCCAGCAGCTTAGCTGGGTTGTATGAGCAGTTCTTC. This encodes CASSLAGLYEQFF. Drawing the rest from reference TRBV7-2 and TRBJ2-1, the complete variable domain is GAGVSQSPSNKVTEKGKDVELRCDPISGHTALYWYRQSLGQGLEFLIYFQGNSAPDKSGLPSDRFSAERTGGSVSTLTIQRTQQEDSAVYLCASSLAGLYEQFFGPGTRLTVL.

V usage is TRBV30 and J usage is TRBJ1-1, with D maybe TRBD1 (6 bases). This CDR3 has 13 amino acids. Per germline, CDR1 GTSNPN and CDR2 SVGIG (reference sequence). Trimming shortened V by 5 bases and J by 1 base, and 11 bases separated the two germline ends. CDR3 amino acids: CAWEGQSNTEAFF. The CDR3 DNA reads TGTGCCTGGGAGGGACAATCGAACACTGAAGCTTTCTTT.